The TCR beta chain described here comes from a study of T cells in Graves' hyperthyroidism and ophthalmopathy. Study as a whole: Prior to any treatment, at the point of initial diagnosis, peripheral blood was collected. Study outcomes and limitations: Ophthalmopathy and stable hyperthyroidism were separated by a 13 V-J model.

It was RNA transcripts that yielded the amplified TCR beta CDR3 regions. First-round RT-PCR of the TCR CDR3 relied on the HTBI primer set. TCRdb reprocessed the multiplex PCR reads via MiXCR and lists one record per CDR3 protein. This sample has hundreds of thousands of distinct CDR3 sequences, with 13% to 15% found just once. An absence of ophthalmopathy progression within 18 months meant stable Graves' hyperthyroidism. Hyperthyroidism, newly diagnosed and lasting under 2 months, affected patients aged 18 to 65. This clonotype was counted ten times or more. What it recognizes is unknown. Trimming cost V 3 bases and J 8 bases, with 13 bases left between them. The CDR3 is 14 amino acids.

The rearrangement links TRBV12-3 or TRBV12-4 to TRBJ1-4; tentative D call: TRBD1 (5 bases). What was sequenced was blood. This TCR came from a woman younger than 35 with Graves' hyperthyroidism. The CDR3 sequence is CASSFVTVREKLFF. DNA of the CDR3: TGTGCCAGCAGTTTTGTGACAGTTCGCGAAAAACTGTTTTTT.